The 18 T cell receptor beta chains in this list originate from one sample, sequenced in a study of shared clonotypes between healthy human individuals. Using immunoSEQ multiplex PCR, the repertoire was profiled, and TCRdb retains in-frame clones only, with some absent. In the table there are about half a million clones, approximately 79% of which are singletons. Sample: PBMCs. The receptors here all came from a middle-aged woman in good health. Some clones in this sample may be carry-over from other donors' samples.

The rearrangement joins TRBV29-1 to TRBJ1-2; TRBD1 might be the D (6 bases). CDR3 length: 14 residues. The germline V gene has CDR1 SQVTM and CDR2 ANQGSEA. Trimming removed 3 bases at V and 5 bases at J, with 16 bases between. The CDR3 DNA reads as TGCAGCGTTGAGGGGGCGCGAGGGTTTTATGGCTACACCTTC. Amino acid sequence: CSVEGARGFYGYTF.

This sequence joins TRBV6-1 and TRBJ1-1; 9 bases are shared with TRBD1. V was clipped by 6 bases and J by 6 bases; unmatched bases: 5. Germline V gene lookup returns CDR1 MNHNS and CDR2 SASEGT. The CDR3 contains 13 residues. The CDR3 is CASRGQGFPEAFF. CDR3 DNA sequence: TGTGCCAGCAGAGGACAGGGGTTCCCTGAAGCTTTCTTT.

Here the CDR3 reads CASSDGETNQPQHF. CDR3 DNA: TGTGCCAGCAGTGACGGCGAAACCAATCAGCCCCAGCATTTT. This chain uses TRBV6-4 with TRBJ1-5; D gene ambiguous. CDR3 length: 14 residues. Trimming removed 2 bases from V and 3 bases from J, with 8 bases in between. CDR1 is MRHNA and CDR2 is SNTAGT in the germline V gene.

This chain links TRBV29-1 with TRBJ2-5; D is possibly TRBD1 or TRBD2 (5 bases each). The J call is doubtful: the DNA matches TRBJ2-7 better. Germline V lookup: CDR1 SQVTM, CDR2 ANQGSEA. This CDR3 has 16 residues. CDR3 protein: CSVDLSIPGRTYEQYF. The DNA of the CDR3 is TGCAGCGTTGACTTATCGATTCCGGGACGAACTTACGAGCAGTACTTC.

This rearrangement joins TRBV11-2 to TRBJ1-1; tentatively, D is TRBD1 (5 bases). The germline CDR1 and CDR2 sequences are SGHAT and FQNNGV. This CDR3 contains 13 residues. Between the trimmed V and J ends, which lost 7 bases and 0 bases, there was a span of 9 bases. The chain's CDR3 is CASIRDVNTEAFF. For the CDR3, the DNA is TGTGCCAGCATTCGGGACGTGAACACTGAAGCTTTCTTT.

J is TRBJ1-1 and V is TRBV27; D remains unclear. The CDR3 is made up of 14 amino acids. In germline, CDR1 is MNHEY, CDR2 SMNVEV (reference sequence). V lost 0 bases to trimming and J lost 6 bases, with 11 bases between them. CDR3 coding DNA: TGTGCCAGCAGTTTATCGCCGGGGAGCGCTGAAGCTTTCTTT. It encodes CASSLSPGSAEAFF.

This chain connects TRBV19 to TRBJ2-1; 7 bases map to TRBD1. Germline CDR1 reads LNHDA; CDR2 reads SQIVND (reference sequence). The CDR3 runs to 15 residues. The V gene end was trimmed by 6 bases and the J gene end by 2 bases; junction bases not matched to a gene: 7. The CDR3 DNA is TGTGCCAGTAGACTCACAGGGGTTGCCTACAATGAGCAGTTCTTC. Translated, it gives CASRLTGVAYNEQFF.

This sequence joins TRBV18 and TRBJ2-1, with 8 positions matching TRBD2. Germline V gene sequence: CDR1 KGHSH, CDR2 LQKENI. The V segment lost 2 bases and the J segment 7 bases; nucleotides outside the gene matches: 10. CDR3 length: 16 amino acids. CDR3 DNA sequence: TGTGCCAGCTCACCAAGAGTAGCGGGAATCGGGAATGAGCAGTTCTTC. Its translation is CASSPRVAGIGNEQFF.

V and J are TRBV5-1 and TRBJ2-5; 9 bases line up with TRBD1. CDR1 and CDR2 (germline): SGHRS, YFSETQ. This CDR3 region has 14 residues. V was pared by 4 bases and J by 5 bases, with 6 bases of the junction left unmatched. CDR3 DNA sequence: TGCGCCAGCAGCGGAGGGACAGGGATTGAGACCCAGTACTTC. It is translated as CASSGGTGIETQYF.

V usage is TRBV5-4 and J usage is TRBJ2-1, with 8 positions matching TRBD2. Germline CDR1 is SGHNT and CDR2 is YYREEE (reference sequence). The junction had 9 bases not matched to a gene; V was cut back by 5 bases and J by 5 bases. This CDR3 is 15 amino acids long. CDR3: CASRSGTRRNNEQFF. The CDR3 DNA is TGTGCCAGCAGGTCCGGGACTAGGAGGAACAATGAGCAGTTCTTC.

This clone has only a few counts. The chain employs TRBV19 and TRBJ1-1; D gene unclear. V was pared by 3 bases and J by 0 bases, with 5 bases between. The germline gives CDR1 LNHDA, CDR2 SQIVND (reference sequence). This CDR3 contains 13 residues. The CDR3 here is CASSMYMNTEAFF. CDR3 sequence (DNA): TGTGCCAGTAGTATGTACATGAACACTGAAGCTTTCTTT. Combining the CDR3 with reference TRBV19 and TRBJ1-1 gives the whole variable domain DGGITQSPKYLFRKEGQNVTLSCEQNLNHDAMYWYRQDPGQGLRLIYYSQIVNDFQKGDIAEGYSVSREKKESFPLTVTSAQKNPTAFYLCASSMYMNTEAFFGQGTRLTVV.

The chain couples TRBV14 to TRBJ1-2, with D possibly being TRBD1 (6 bases). The length of the CDR3 is 15 residues. Germline V gene data show CDR1 as SGHDN and CDR2 as FVKESK. V was trimmed by 2 bases and J by 1 base, leaving 11 bases between them. CDR3 protein: CASSQQTGSNYGYTF. As DNA, the CDR3 is TGTGCCAGCAGCCAACAGACAGGAAGTAACTATGGCTACACCTTC. The variable domain in full, completed from reference TRBV14 and TRBJ1-2, reads EAGVTQFPSHSVIEKGQTVTLRCDPISGHDNLYWYRRVMGKEIKFLLHFVKESKQDESGMPNNRFLAERTGGTYSTLKVQPAELEDSGVYFCASSQQTGSNYGYTFGSGTRLTVV.

The chain is built from TRBV7-9 and TRBJ1-1; D gene uncertain. Germline V gene lookup returns CDR1 SEHNR and CDR2 FQNEAQ (reference sequence). This CDR3 is built from 15 residues. Trimming shortened V by 0 bases and J by 1 base, and 9 bases separated the two germline ends. Here the CDR3 DNA reads TGTGCCAGCAGCTTAGCGGAGACGAAGAACACTGAAGCTTTCTTT. It is translated as CASSLAETKNTEAFF.

This chain links TRBV6-4 with TRBJ2-3, with 7 nucleotides matching TRBD1. Germline CDR1 MRHNA, CDR2 SNTAGT. The trim removed 4 bases at V and 3 bases at J, leaving 7 bases unmatched. CDR3 length: 15 amino acids. CDR3 coding DNA: TGTGCCAGCAGTGTCGAACCGGGACAGACAGATACGCAGTATTTT. Translating gives CASSVEPGQTDTQYF.

The chain couples TRBV21-1 to TRBJ2-5; TRBD2 reflects the table's D call only, with no check against the DNA. TRBV21-1 is a documented pseudogene. CDR3 length: 13 amino acids. The CDR3 sequence: CASSEILLGDQYF. CDR3 DNA: TGTGCCAGCAGCGAGATCCTTCTCGGGGACCAGTACTTC.

Notes on this clone: Other DNA variants within this sample encode the same CDR3. This chain connects TRBV19 to TRBJ2-1; D gene ambiguous. The CDR3 has 14 residues. Germline V CDR1 and CDR2: LNHDA, SQIVND (reference sequence). Trimming left V 3 bases short and J 1 base short, with 7 bases between. The CDR3, as DNA: TGTGCCAGTAGTATGGGCCTTTCCTACAATGAGCAGTTCTTC. Translating gives CASSMGLSYNEQFF.

The chain has TRBV11-2 and TRBJ2-1; possibly TRBD2 for D (5 bases). Trimming shortened V by 5 bases and J by 5 bases, and 16 bases separated the two germline ends. The CDR3 spans 15 residues. In germline, CDR1 is SGHAT, CDR2 FQNNGV. For the CDR3, the DNA is TGTGCCAGCAGCCGGACTCGAAGAGCCCACAATGAGCAGTTCTTC. This translates into CASSRTRRAHNEQFF.

The rearrangement joins TRBV15 to TRBJ1-6; D unresolved. V was trimmed by 4 bases and J by 6 bases, leaving 4 bases between them. The CDR3 extends over 12 amino acids. Germline V gene lookup returns CDR1 LNHNV and CDR2 YYDKDF (reference sequence). CDR3 nucleotides: TGTGCCACCAGCAACAGTAATTCACCCCTCCACTTT. This translates into CATSNSNSPLHF.